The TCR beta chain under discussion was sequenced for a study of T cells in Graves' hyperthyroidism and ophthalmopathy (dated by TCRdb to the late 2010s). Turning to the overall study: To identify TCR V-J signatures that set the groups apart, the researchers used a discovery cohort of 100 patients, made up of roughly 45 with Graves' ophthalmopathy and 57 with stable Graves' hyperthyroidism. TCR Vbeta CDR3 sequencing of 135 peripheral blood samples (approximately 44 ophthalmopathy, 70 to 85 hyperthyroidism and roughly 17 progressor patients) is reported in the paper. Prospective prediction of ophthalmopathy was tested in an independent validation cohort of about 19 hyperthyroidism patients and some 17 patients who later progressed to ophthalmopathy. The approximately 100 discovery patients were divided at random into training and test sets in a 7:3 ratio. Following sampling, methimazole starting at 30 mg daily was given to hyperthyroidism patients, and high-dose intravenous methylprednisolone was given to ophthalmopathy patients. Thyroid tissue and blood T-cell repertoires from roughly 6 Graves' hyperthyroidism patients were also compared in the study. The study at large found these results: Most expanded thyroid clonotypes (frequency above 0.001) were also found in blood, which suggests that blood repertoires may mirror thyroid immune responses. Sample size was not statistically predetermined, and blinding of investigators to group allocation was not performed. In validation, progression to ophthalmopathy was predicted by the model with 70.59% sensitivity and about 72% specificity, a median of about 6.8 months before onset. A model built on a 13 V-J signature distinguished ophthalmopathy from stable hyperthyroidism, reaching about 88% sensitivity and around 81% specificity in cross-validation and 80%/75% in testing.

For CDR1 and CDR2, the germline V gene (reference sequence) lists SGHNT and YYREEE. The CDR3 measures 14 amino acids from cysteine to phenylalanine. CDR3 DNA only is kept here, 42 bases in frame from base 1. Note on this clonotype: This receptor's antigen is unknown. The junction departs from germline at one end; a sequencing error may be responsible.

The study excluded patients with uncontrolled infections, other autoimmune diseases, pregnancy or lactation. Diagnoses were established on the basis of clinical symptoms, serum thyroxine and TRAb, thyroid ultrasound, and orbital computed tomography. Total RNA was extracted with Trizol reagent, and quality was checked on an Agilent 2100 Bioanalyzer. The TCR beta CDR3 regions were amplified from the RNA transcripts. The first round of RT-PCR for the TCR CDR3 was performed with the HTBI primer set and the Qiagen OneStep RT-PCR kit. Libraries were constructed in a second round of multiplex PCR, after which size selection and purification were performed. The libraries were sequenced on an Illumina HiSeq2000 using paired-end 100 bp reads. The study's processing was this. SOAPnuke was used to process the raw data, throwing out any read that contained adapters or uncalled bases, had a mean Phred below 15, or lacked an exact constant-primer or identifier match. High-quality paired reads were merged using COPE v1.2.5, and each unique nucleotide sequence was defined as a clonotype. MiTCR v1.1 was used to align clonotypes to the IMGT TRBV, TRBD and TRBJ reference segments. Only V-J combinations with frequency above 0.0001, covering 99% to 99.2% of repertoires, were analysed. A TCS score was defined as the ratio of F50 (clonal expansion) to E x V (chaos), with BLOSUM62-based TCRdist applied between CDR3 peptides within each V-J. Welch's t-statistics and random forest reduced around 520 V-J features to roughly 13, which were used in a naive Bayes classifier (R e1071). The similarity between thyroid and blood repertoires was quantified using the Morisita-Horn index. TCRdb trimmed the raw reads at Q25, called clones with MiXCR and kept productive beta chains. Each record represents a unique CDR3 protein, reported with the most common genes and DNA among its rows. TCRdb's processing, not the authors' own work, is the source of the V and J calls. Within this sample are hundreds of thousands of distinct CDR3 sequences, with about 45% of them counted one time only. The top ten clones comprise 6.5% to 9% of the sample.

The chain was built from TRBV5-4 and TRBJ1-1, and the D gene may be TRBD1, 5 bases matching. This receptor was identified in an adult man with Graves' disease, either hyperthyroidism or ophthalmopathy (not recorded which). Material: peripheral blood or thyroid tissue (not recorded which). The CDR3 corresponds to CASSQETGAMGAFF. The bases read TGCGCCAGCAGCCAAGAGACCGGGGCGATGGGCGCTTTCTTT.